This T cell receptor (beta chain) was sequenced for a study of blood T cell repertoires in COVID-19. The protocol was immunoSEQ multiplex PCR, while the TCRdb copy is restricted to in-frame clones and leaves out a portion. The profile shows about 56,000 clones, roughly 90% of them singletons. Germline-derived CDR1 and CDR2 are GTSNPN and SVGIG (reference sequence). Germline trimming cut 3 bases from V and 8 bases from J; bases unmatched to any gene: 9. This CDR3 spans 15 amino acids. This receptor was taken from a human donor in a cohort sampled during active COVID-19. The chain joins TRBV30 to TRBJ2-7; 14 bases are shared with TRBD2. Sequencing used peripheral blood. CDR3 sequence (DNA): TGTGCCTGGAGGCCCCGGACTAGCGGGGGGTTCAAGCAGTACTTC. It is translated as CAWRPRTSGGFKQYF. The complete variable domain, with remaining parts taken from reference TRBV30 and TRBJ2-7, reads SQTIHQWPATLVQPVGSPLSLECTVEGTSNPNLYWYRQAAGRGLQLLFYSVGIGQISSEVPQNLSASRPQDRQFILSSKKLLLSDSGFYLCAWRPRTSGGFKQYFGPGTRLTVT.